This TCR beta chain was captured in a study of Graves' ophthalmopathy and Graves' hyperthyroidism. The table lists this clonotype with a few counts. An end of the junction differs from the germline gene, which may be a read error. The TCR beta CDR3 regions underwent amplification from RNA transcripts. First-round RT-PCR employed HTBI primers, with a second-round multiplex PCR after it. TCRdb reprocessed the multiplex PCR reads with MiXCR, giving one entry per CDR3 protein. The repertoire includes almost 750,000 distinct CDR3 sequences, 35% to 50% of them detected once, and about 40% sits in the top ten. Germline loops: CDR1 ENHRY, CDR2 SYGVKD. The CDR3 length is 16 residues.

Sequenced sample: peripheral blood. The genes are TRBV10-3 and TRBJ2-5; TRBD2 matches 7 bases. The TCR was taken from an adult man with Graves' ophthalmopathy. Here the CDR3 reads CASSYEAGRVQETQYF. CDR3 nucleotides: TGTGCCAGCAGTTACGAAGCGGGAAGGGTCCAAGAGACCCAGTACTTC.